Given below is one T cell receptor (beta chain) in context. This CDR3 has 15 amino acids. CDR1 is SQVTM, CDR2 ANQGSEA, per germline. Trimming shortened V by 0 bases and J by 6 bases, and 18 bases separated the two germline ends. The sample is drawn from a study of blood T cells in healthy people across ages. It was with a sample-barcoded 5' primer and a J-beta primer mix that a second PCR of roughly 7 to 12 cycles was run. With 12 random nucleotides, a template-switch adaptor tagged each individual cDNA molecule. MiXCR, applied by TCRdb to the 5' RACE reads, yields one record per CDR3 protein. Here the sample spans 800,000 to 1,000,000 distinct CDR3 sequences, 40% to 60% being singletons.

The receptor was isolated from a man younger than 45 in good health. This chain uses TRBV29-1 with TRBJ2-7; D possibly corresponds to TRBD2 (6 bases). The sample comprised blood. This CDR3 is CSVEEGRGIFFEQYF. Written as DNA, the CDR3 is TGCAGCGTTGAAGAAGGTCGGGGGATCTTTTTCGAGCAGTACTTC.